The rows below give T cell receptor beta chains drawn from one sample of a study of blood T cell repertoires in COVID-19. Sequencing was performed with immunoSEQ multiplex PCR; in TCRdb, only in-frame clones are kept and a portion is missing. The data hold under 150,000 clones, with around 80% observed a single time. Sequencing was performed on peripheral blood. Receptor source: an older man with acute or convalescent COVID-19. Both conserved end residues are part of each CDR3. The order of the fields is clone size, D gene, V gene, CDR3 protein. D genes are given only for firm matches. The size of a clone is reported for some rows only, either as once, few or many, or as a class for expanded clones.

>-|-|TRBV19
CASSIEQTSGNQPQHF
>-|TRBD1|TRBV7-8
CASRPTGTSYNEQFF
>once|-|TRBV27
CASSLRAAYSGNTIYF
>-|TRBD1|TRBV6-1
CASSENRGGNQPQHF
>-|TRBD2|TRBV5-1
CASSLERGGTGELFF
>-|TRBD1|TRBV5-6
CASGQGAGNIQYF
>-|-|TRBV30
CAWSVLTGRTDTQYF
>-|TRBD1|TRBV27
CASILGGGQGGNQPQHF
>-|-|TRBV3-1/TRBV3-2
CASSPFPTTASPSNYGYTF
>-|-|TRBV29-1
CSVFELEKLFF
>-|-|TRBV20-1
CSWSRQTEAFF
>-|-|TRBV4-1
CASIDGGSGTEAFF
>-|TRBD1|TRBV18
CASSPAGGNEQFF
>-|-|TRBV5-8
CASSLVRLGQETQYF
>-|TRBD2|TRBV10-3
CAISGGPAGGLRFSSYEQYF
>-|TRBD1|TRBV5-1
CASSLGTGDNTEAFF
>-|TRBD2|TRBV28
CASSESGGAPGELFF
>-|-|TRBV7-2
CASSFRAPTTDTQYF
>-|-|TRBV5-4
CASSPGRLSYEQYF
>-|-|TRBV6-5
CASGYRASREKLFF